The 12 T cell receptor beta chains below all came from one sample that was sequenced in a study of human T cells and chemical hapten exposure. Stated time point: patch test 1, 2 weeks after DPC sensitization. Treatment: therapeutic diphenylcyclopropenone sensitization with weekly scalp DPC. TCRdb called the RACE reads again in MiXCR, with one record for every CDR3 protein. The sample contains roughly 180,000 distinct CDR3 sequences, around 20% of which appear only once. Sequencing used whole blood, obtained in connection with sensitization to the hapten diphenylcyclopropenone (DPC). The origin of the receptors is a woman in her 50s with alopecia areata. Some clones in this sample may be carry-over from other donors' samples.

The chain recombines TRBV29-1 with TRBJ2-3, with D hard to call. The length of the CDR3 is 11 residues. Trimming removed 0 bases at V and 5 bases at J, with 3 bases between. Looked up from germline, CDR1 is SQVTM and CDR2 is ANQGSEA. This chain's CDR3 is CSVEDRDTQYF. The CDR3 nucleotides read TGCAGCGTTGAAGATCGAGATACGCAGTATTTT.

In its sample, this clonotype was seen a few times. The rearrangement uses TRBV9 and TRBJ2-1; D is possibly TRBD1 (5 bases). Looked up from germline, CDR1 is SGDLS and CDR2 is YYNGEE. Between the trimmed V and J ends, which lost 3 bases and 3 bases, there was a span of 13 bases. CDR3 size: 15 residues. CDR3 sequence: CASSDEGDHYNEQFF. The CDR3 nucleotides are TGTGCCAGCAGCGATGAAGGGGATCACTACAATGAGCAGTTCTTC.

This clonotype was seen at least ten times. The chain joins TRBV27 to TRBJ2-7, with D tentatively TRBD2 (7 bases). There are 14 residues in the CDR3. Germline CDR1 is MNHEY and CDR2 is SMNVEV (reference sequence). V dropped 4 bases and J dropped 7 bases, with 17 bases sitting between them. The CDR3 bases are TGTGCCAGCAGTTACTCTTTAAGGGGGGGGGAGCAGTACTTC. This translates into CASSYSLRGGEQYF.

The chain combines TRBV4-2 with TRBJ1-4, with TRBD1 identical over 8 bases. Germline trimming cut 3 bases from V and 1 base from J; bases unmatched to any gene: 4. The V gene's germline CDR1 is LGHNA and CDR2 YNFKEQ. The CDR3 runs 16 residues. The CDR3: CASSQAGQGTNEKLFF. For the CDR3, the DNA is TGTGCCAGCAGCCAGGCCGGACAGGGAACTAATGAAAAACTGTTTTTT.

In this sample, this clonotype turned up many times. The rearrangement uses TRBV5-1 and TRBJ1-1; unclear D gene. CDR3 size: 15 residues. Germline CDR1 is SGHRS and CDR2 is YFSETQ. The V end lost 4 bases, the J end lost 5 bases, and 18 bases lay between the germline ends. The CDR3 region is CASSPTSGRETEAFF. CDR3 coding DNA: TGCGCCAGCAGCCCCACCTCGGGGAGGGAGACTGAAGCTTTCTTT.

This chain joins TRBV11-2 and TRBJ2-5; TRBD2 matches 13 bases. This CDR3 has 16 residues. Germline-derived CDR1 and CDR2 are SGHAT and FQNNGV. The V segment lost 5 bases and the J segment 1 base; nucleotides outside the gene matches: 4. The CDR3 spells CASSGRLAGGQETQYF. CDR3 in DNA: TGTGCCAGCAGCGGGAGACTAGCGGGAGGCCAAGAGACCCAGTACTTC. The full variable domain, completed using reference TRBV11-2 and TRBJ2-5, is EAGVAQSPRYKIIEKRQSVAFWCNPISGHATLYWYQQILGQGPKLLIQFQNNGVVDDSQLPKDRFSAERLKGVDSTLKIQPAKLEDSAVYLCASSGRLAGGQETQYFGPGTRLLVL.

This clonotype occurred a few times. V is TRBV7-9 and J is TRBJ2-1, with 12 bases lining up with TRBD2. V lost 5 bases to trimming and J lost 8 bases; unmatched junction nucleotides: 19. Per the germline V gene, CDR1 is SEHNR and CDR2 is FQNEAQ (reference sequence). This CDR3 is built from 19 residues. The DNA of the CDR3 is TGTGCCAGCAGCGAGGGACTAGCGGGTACGTTCCGCAAGCCCTATGAGCAGTTCTTC. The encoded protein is CASSEGLAGTFRKPYEQFF.

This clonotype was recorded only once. This chain's CDR3 is CASSQRILAEPLSTDTQYF. DNA of the CDR3: TGTGCCAGCAGCCAGAGGATACTAGCGGAACCCCTTAGCACAGATACGCAGTATTTT. The rearrangement links TRBV3-1 to TRBJ2-3; 8 nucleotides align to TRBD2. The CDR3 is made up of 19 amino acids. Losses at the gene ends were 3 bases for V and 0 bases for J; bases not matched to a gene: 14. Germline assignment: CDR1 LGHDT and CDR2 YNNKEL (reference sequence).

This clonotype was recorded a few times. DNA of the CDR3: TGTGCCACCAGCAGAGATTCCGGGGGGCAAGGTTCACCCCTCCACTTT. It codes for CATSRDSGGQGSPLHF. The chain combines TRBV15 with TRBJ1-6, with D tentatively TRBD1 (6 bases). The V and J ends lost 0 bases and 9 bases respectively, with 15 bases between them. The germline gives CDR1 LNHNV, CDR2 YYDKDF (reference sequence). The CDR3 totals 16 residues.

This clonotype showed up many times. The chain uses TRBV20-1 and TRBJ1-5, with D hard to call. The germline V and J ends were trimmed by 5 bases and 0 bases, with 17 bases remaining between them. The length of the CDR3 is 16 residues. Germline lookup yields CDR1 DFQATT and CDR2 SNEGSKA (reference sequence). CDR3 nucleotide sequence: TGCAGTGCTGCCCCCGTTCGGTCTTATAGCAATCAGCCCCAGCATTTT. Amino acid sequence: CSAAPVRSYSNQPQHF.

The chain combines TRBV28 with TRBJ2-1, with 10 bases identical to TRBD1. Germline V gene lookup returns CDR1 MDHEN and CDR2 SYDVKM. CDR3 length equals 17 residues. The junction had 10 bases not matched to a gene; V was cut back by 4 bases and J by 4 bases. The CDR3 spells CASSSPGDRGYYNEQFF. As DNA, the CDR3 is TGTGCCAGCAGTTCCCCCGGGGACAGGGGATATTACAATGAGCAGTTCTTC.

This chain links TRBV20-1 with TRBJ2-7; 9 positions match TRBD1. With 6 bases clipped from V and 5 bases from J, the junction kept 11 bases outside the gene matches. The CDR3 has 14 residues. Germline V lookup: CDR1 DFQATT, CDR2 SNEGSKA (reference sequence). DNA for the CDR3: TGCAGTGCCAGTAAGGCGACAGGGGGTCACGAGCAGTACTTC. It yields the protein CSASKATGGHEQYF.